This T cell receptor (beta chain) derives from a study of sequential checkpoint blockade in melanoma. Study-level background: Patients were randomized 1:1 to nivolumab-then-ipilimumab or ipilimumab-then-nivolumab first-line. Both treatment sequences were followed by maintenance nivolumab.

Here immunoSEQ multiplex PCR was the method, and the copy in TCRdb shows in-frame clones only, minus some. The sample lists under 20,000 clones, 65% to 85% occurring once. The germline gives CDR1 SGHRS, CDR2 YFSETQ. The ends were cut back, 0 bases at V and 3 bases at J, with 10 bases in the middle. CDR3 length equals 14 residues. The treatment: randomized to nivolumab then ipilimumab (arm A) or the reverse (arm B). None of the patients previously received DNA-damaging chemotherapy. PBMC sorting kept live CD3+CD8+ cells without CD19 or CD56. This receptor was identified in a human donor with melanoma. The material sequenced was CD8+ T cells sorted from blood (inferred from file names), taken from a patient given nivolumab and ipilimumab in sequence. V gene TRBV5-1 combines with J gene TRBJ2-7; the D gene is possibly TRBD1 (7 bases). DNA for the CDR3: TGCGCCAGCAGCTTGGGCCAGGGGGGCTACGAGCAGTACTTC. It specifies CASSLGQGGYEQYF.